This T cell receptor (beta chain) was profiled in a study of low-dose radiotherapy and immunotherapy resistance in tumors. Whole-study context: On an every-two-weeks schedule, patients received intravenous nivolumab 240 mg, along with ipilimumab 1 mg/kg every six weeks. Daily intake of oral aspirin 300 mg by patients lasted four cycles and began on cycle 1 day 1.

TRAV- and TRBV-specific primers primed first-strand cDNA, covering alpha and beta chains. An approximately 19-cycle PCR with a constant-region primer and V-primer adapter amplified TCRs. TCRdb reanalysed the reads using MiXCR and keeps one entry per CDR3 protein. The sample yields 11,000 or so distinct CDR3 sequences, less than 75% seen once. This CDR3 contains 11 residues. The germline gives CDR1 SQVTM, CDR2 ANQGSEA. The V end lost 7 bases, the J end lost 6 bases, and 12 bases lay between the germline ends. This clonotype was seen just once. The study gave donors nivolumab, ipilimumab, aspirin, low-dose cyclophosphamide and low-dose radiotherapy.

J is TRBJ1-1 and V is TRBV29-1; D is uncertain. The clonotype was recovered from a human donor with advanced metastatic prostate, ovarian, gallbladder or colorectal cancer (not recorded which). This table probably holds off-target reads from a library built for another chain. CDR3 sequence: CSGNEVAEAFF. CDR3 DNA: TGCAGCGGGAATGAGGTCGCTGAAGCTTTCTTT. Drawing the rest from reference TRBV29-1 and TRBJ1-1, the complete variable domain is SAVISQKPSRDICQRGTSLTIQCQVDSQVTMMFWYRQQPGQSLTLIATANQGSEATYESGFVIDKFPISRPNLTFSTLTVSNMSPEDSSIYLCSGNEVAEAFFGQGTRLTVV.